This entry features one T cell receptor (beta chain) sequence. Its target is not known. Sequencing targeted expressed TCRB transcripts, as all isolated RNA had been reverse transcribed. Clones were sequenced by immunoSEQ multiplex PCR, and TCRdb holds only the in-frame ones, with some missing. The table lists 130,000 or so clones, 9.2% of them singletons. This specimen comes from a study of beta chain features in type 1 diabetes. Study conclusions and caveats: The naive, central memory and Treg TCRB repertoires of patients appeared to be more similar to one another than those of healthy donors. Type 1 diabetes patients showed a moderate but significant shortening of TCRB CDR3s in all four CD4+ subsets.

The V gene's germline CDR1 is SGHTA and CDR2 FQGNSA. Trimming shortened V by 2 bases and J by 1 base, and 9 bases separated the two germline ends. The CDR3 runs 15 residues. All sorted populations exceeded 95% purity. The receptor was derived from a man aged 18 to 30 in good health. Sequenced material: central memory CD4+ T cells from blood. The chain employs TRBV7-2 and TRBJ1-3, with D tentatively TRBD1 (6 bases). The CDR3 loop reads CASSLNRASGNTIYF. Written as DNA, the CDR3 is TGTGCCAGCAGCTTAAACAGGGCATCTGGAAACACCATATATTTT.